This T cell receptor beta chain derives from a study of T cell responses to AZD1222 COVID-19 vaccine. Study-wide findings and caveats: Repertoires were obtained only post-peak T cell response. Spike-spanning, vaccine-associated CD4 TCRs were dominant at 160-218 and 743-854.

The CDR3 covers 11 residues. The V end was cut by 2 bases, the J end by 8 bases, with 6 bases between. As to this clone: Its specificity is unknown.

Profiling relied on immunoSEQ multiplex PCR, and the TCRdb table lists in-frame clones only, not all of them. Among 90,000 or so clones listed, more than 70% were seen once. V gene TRBV12-3 or TRBV12-4 combines with J gene TRBJ1-1, with D uncertain. The input for sequencing was peripheral blood, taken on day 0 of AZD1222 vaccination. The source of this sequence is an adult in good health. The CDR3 spells CASSLMSEAFF. For the CDR3, the DNA is TGTGCCAGCAGTTTAATGTCAGAAGCTTTCTTT.